This TCR beta chain comes out of a study of blood T cell repertoires in COVID-19. Whole-study context: Samples representing acute and convalescent COVID-19 were sourced from the United States, Italy and Spain. T cells, B-cell-depleted T cells, or PBMCs supplied cDNA or gDNA.

V lost 6 bases, J lost 3 bases, and 24 bases lay in between. CDR1 and CDR2 (germline): MDHEN, SYDVKM. The CDR3 is 18 amino acids. Original analysis: Researchers report that nucleated cell counts were estimated from reference gene primer amplification. Profiling relied on immunoSEQ multiplex PCR, and the TCRdb table lists in-frame clones only, not all of them. V and J calls and clone size are given by that table; D and trimming were obtained from the DNA. The repertoire holds tens of thousands of clones, with approximately 89% as singletons. The sample was peripheral blood. The chain uses TRBV28 and TRBJ1-5, with D perhaps matching TRBD1 (6 bases). The TCR was taken from a woman aged 40 to 50 with acute or convalescent COVID-19. The CDR3 nucleotides read TGTGCCAGCAGGCCCCCTGGGGGCGTTGAGATTTTCAATCAGCCCCAGCATTTT. Amino acids: CASRPPGGVEIFNQPQHF.